This TCR beta chain was captured in a study of T cells in localized non-small cell lung cancer. The study, taken as a whole, reports: Maximal T cell clonality occurred in uninvolved adjacent lung, with tumor ranking below it. Only one tumor region went through sequencing, so heterogeneity may still be there.

Clones were sequenced by immunoSEQ multiplex PCR, and TCRdb holds only the in-frame ones, with some missing. The table records over 50,000 clones, over 80% of them present only once. As to this clone: Its antigen is currently unknown.

Looked up from germline, CDR1 is SGHDT and CDR2 is YYEEEE. The V gene lost 1 base and the J gene lost 2 bases, with 8 bases spanning the gap. The CDR3 totals 14 residues. Specimen: peripheral blood mononuclear cells, collected before any cancer treatment. The chain uses TRBV5-6 and TRBJ2-3; D might be TRBD2 (6 bases). This sequence was found in a man aged 35 to 69 with stage III lung adenocarcinoma. This CDR3 reads CASSLWGVTDTQYF. CDR3 sequence (DNA): TGTGCCAGCAGCTTGTGGGGGGTCACAGATACGCAGTATTTT.